The 16 T cell receptor beta chains below come from one sample, sequenced in a study of spatial heterogeneity in lung cancer. Regarding time point: blood at routine non-recurrence follow-up after resection. In TCRdb, the 5' RACE reads were re-called with MiXCR into one record per CDR3 protein. The sample records 39,000 or so distinct CDR3 sequences, about 10% being singletons. The specimen was PBMCs, collected at follow-up. These receptor sequences come from a female donor with early-stage non-small cell lung cancer.

This clonotype has just a few counts. This chain connects TRBV20-1 to TRBJ1-1; a weak D match, TRBD1 (6 bases). This CDR3 contains 12 residues. The V gene lost 1 base and the J gene lost 5 bases, with 8 bases spanning the gap. Germline V gene data show CDR1 as DFQATT and CDR2 as SNEGSKA (reference sequence). The DNA for the CDR3 is TGCAGTGCTAGAGGACAGGTTACTGAAGCTTTCTTT. Protein sequence: CSARGQVTEAFF.

The sample holds many counts of this clonotype. The gene calls are TRBV4-3 and TRBJ2-7; 7 nucleotides line up with TRBD1. CDR1 LGHNA and CDR2 YSLEER come from the germline V gene. This CDR3 has 13 amino acids. V shed 0 bases and J 4 bases; nucleotides not matched to a gene: 0. CDR3 coding DNA: TGCGCCAGCAGCCAAGAACAGGGGTACGAGCAGTACTTC. This encodes CASSQEQGYEQYF.

This chain uses TRBV2 with TRBJ1-2; TRBD1 might be the D (5 bases). Trimming removed 2 bases from V and 4 bases from J, with 8 bases in between. Germline V lookup: CDR1 SNHLY, CDR2 FYNNEI. This CDR3 spans 13 amino acids. Written as DNA, the CDR3 is TGTGCCAGCAGTGAAATACAGGTCTATGGCTACACCTTC. Protein sequence: CASSEIQVYGYTF.

This chain joins TRBV10-3 and TRBJ2-2; 9 bases map to TRBD1. The CDR3 runs to 14 residues. The V and J ends lost 10 bases and 3 bases, in that order; junction bases with no gene match: 6. The germline CDR1 and CDR2 sequences are ENHRY and SYGVKD. Here the CDR3 reads CATGDREDTGELFF. DNA of the CDR3: TGTGCCACCGGGGACAGGGAGGACACCGGGGAGCTGTTTTTT.

This clonotype was counted between two and nine times. The gene calls are TRBV7-2 and TRBJ2-3, with TRBD2 matching over 10 bases. Trimming at V came to 6 bases and at J to 2 bases, leaving 2 bases not matched to a gene. The CDR3 runs 14 residues. The germline V gene encodes CDR1 SGHTA and CDR2 FQGNSA. DNA for the CDR3: TGTGCCAGCAGAGGACTAGCGGTCACAGATACGCAGTATTTT. It is translated as CASRGLAVTDTQYF.

This sequence joins TRBV29-1 and TRBJ1-5, with unresolved D. Germline CDR1 SQVTM, CDR2 ANQGSEA. Deletions cut 3 bases from V and 2 bases from J, with 8 bases between. CDR3 length: 13 residues. The CDR3 DNA follows: TGCAGCGTTGACCTGGGTGGCAATCAGCCCCAGCATTTT. Protein product: CSVDLGGNQPQHF.

This clonotype was counted at least ten times. The chain employs TRBV28 and TRBJ1-1; D remains ambiguous. CDR1 is MDHEN and CDR2 is SYDVKM in the germline V gene. The V and J ends lost 6 bases and 4 bases respectively, with 9 bases between them. This CDR3 contains 12 residues. For the CDR3, the DNA is TGTGCCAGCAGCCCGCTTGGCACTGAAGCTTTCTTT. Translated: CASSPLGTEAFF.

This clonotype was seen only a few times. The CDR3, as DNA: TGTGCCAGCAGCGGTCTCGGACAGGGGGAAGAGACCCAGTACTTC. Its translation is CASSGLGQGEETQYF. The V call is TRBV9, the J call TRBJ2-5; 10 positions match TRBD1. CDR1 SGDLS and CDR2 YYNGEE come from the germline V gene. J gave up 3 bases and V 3 bases, and 5 bases lay outside the gene matches. CDR3 length: 15 residues.

This clonotype appeared a few times. The rearrangement uses TRBV18 and TRBJ1-3; tentatively, D is TRBD1 (6 bases). The CDR3 spans 17 residues. V was cut by 3 bases and J by 2 bases, with 17 bases left in between. The germline gives CDR1 KGHSH, CDR2 LQKENI. The CDR3 nucleotides read TGTGCCAGCTCACCGCTACAAGTGACAGGACCTGGAAACACCATATATTTT. Translation gives CASSPLQVTGPGNTIYF.

The chain recombines TRBV28 with TRBJ2-5; 7 nucleotides agree with TRBD2. V lost 5 bases and J lost 3; bases outside the gene matches: 9. CDR3 length: 15 residues. The V gene's germline CDR1 is MDHEN and CDR2 SYDVKM. This chain's CDR3 is CASSITLRGEETQYF. CDR3 nucleotide sequence: TGTGCCAGCAGTATAACCCTTCGGGGGGAAGAGACCCAGTACTTC.

The gene calls are TRBV7-2 and TRBJ2-2, with D tentatively TRBD1 or TRBD2 (6 bases each). The V end was cut by 6 bases, the J end by 8 bases, with 13 bases between. CDR3 length: 13 amino acids. CDR1 and CDR2 from the germline V gene are SGHTA and FQGNSA. CDR3 amino acids: CASRPTGAGELFF. The CDR3 region has the DNA TGTGCCAGCAGGCCTACGGGGGCTGGGGAGCTGTTTTTT.

This clonotype was observed a handful of times. The CDR3 DNA sequence: TGTGCCAGCAGCTATAGGGGCAGGGGGCGCCTGGAGACCCAGTACTTC. It specifies CASSYRGRGRLETQYF. This rearrangement joins TRBV11-2 to TRBJ2-5; 8 positions match TRBD1. The CDR3 has 16 amino acids. The germline gives CDR1 SGHAT, CDR2 FQNNGV. The V gene end was trimmed by 4 bases and the J gene end by 5 bases; junction bases not matched to a gene: 12.

By its share, this clonotype is medium-sized. The J gene is TRBJ1-6, the V gene TRBV28, with D unclear. The germline V gene encodes CDR1 MDHEN and CDR2 SYDVKM. The V end was cut by 6 bases, the J end by 5 bases, with 8 bases between. CDR3 length equals 13 residues. The CDR3 spells CASRVNHNSPLHF. The CDR3, as DNA: TGTGCCAGCAGAGTGAACCATAATTCACCCCTCCACTTT.

This clonotype was detected ten times or more. This chain joins TRBV28 and TRBJ2-2; D possibly corresponds to TRBD2 (6 bases). There are 21 residues in the CDR3. From germline, CDR1 is MDHEN and CDR2 SYDVKM. V gave up 5 bases and J gave up 6 bases, with 34 bases separating them. DNA of the CDR3: TGTGCCAGCAGTCCCGGGGGACTCACCCCTCCCCTTCAAACCGCGCCCGGGGAGCTGTTTTTT. As protein: CASSPGGLTPPLQTAPGELFF.

This clonotype was detected many times. The J gene is TRBJ1-1, the V gene TRBV4-1, with a weak D call TRBD1 (5 bases). In germline, CDR1 is MGHRA, CDR2 YSYEKL. With 3 bases removed from V and 1 base from J, the gap between germline ends came to 9 bases. The CDR3 sequence is 14 residues long. CDR3: CASSHLTANTEAFF. The CDR3 nucleotides are TGCGCCAGCAGCCACTTGACAGCGAACACTGAAGCTTTCTTT.

The CDR3 DNA follows: TGTGCCAGCAGCCGGACTAGCGGGGGGGCAGATACGCAGTATTTT. Translating gives CASSRTSGGADTQYF. The chain employs TRBV7-7 and TRBJ2-3; 15 bases line up with TRBD2. Germline CDR1 reads SSHAT; CDR2 reads FNYEAQ (reference sequence). This CDR3 has 15 residues. V dropped 5 bases and J dropped 4; count of bases not matched to a gene: 1. Looking up the rest from reference TRBV7-7 and TRBJ2-3 gives the full variable domain: GAGVSQSPRYKVTKRGQDVTLRCDPISSHATLYWYQQALGQGPEFLTYFNYEAQPDKSGLPSDRFSAERPEGSISTLTIQRTEQRDSAMYRCASSRTSGGADTQYFGPGTRLTVL.